This TCR beta chain was recovered during a study of human T cells and chemical hapten exposure. Turning to the study itself: There were weekly diphenylcyclopropenone doses to the scalp for patients throughout the approximately 25-week study.

MiXCR, applied by TCRdb to the RACE reads, yields one record per CDR3 protein. This sample has 370,000 or so distinct CDR3 sequences, with approximately 4.4% found just once. General study results and limits: Alopecia affected the donors, so their immune response may differ from healthy people's.

Time point meaning: patch test 1, 2 weeks after DPC sensitization. Treatment of the sample: therapeutic diphenylcyclopropenone sensitization with weekly scalp DPC. Germline loops: CDR1 SGHVS, CDR2 FNYEAQ. V dropped 5 bases and J dropped 1 base, with 12 bases sitting between them. The CDR3 extends over 14 amino acids. This clonotype has a count of ten or more. Its antigen is as yet unknown. The source was whole blood, collected in connection with sensitization to the hapten diphenylcyclopropenone (DPC). The chain couples TRBV7-6 to TRBJ2-7; D uncertain. This sequence was found in a woman aged 45-60 years with alopecia areata. Some clones in this sample may be carry-over from other donors' samples. Here the CDR3 DNA reads TGTGCCAGCAGCCGCTCGCACCGGTCCTACGAGCAGTACTTC. Residues: CASSRSHRSYEQYF.